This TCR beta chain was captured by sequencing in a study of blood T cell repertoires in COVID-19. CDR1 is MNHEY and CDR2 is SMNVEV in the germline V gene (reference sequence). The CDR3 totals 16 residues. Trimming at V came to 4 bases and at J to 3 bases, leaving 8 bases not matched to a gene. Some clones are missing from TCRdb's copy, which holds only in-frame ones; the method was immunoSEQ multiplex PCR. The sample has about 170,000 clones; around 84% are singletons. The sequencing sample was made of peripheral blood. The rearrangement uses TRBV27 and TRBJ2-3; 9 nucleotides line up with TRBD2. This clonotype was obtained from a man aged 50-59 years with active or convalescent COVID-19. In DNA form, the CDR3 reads TGTGCCAGCAGTTCCCGACTAGCGGAGAGTACAGATACGCAGTATTTT. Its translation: CASSSRLAESTDTQYF.